This T cell receptor beta chain was identified during a study of breast tumors, draining lymph nodes, adjacent tissues. Study-wide findings and caveats: Data only fit, rather than demonstrated, lymph node origin of most tumor T cells. Tumor repertoires ranked between lymph nodes and nontumor tissue in diversity, with V and J gene preferences.

The CDR3 has 15 residues. Between the trimmed V and J ends, which lost 0 bases and 0 bases, there was a span of 8 bases. Per the germline V gene, CDR1 is SGHRS and CDR2 is YFSETQ. TCRdb re-derived calls from the multiplex PCR reads in MiXCR, one entry per CDR3 protein. The sample has nearly 200,000 distinct CDR3 sequences; about 32% are singletons. This clonotype was picked up many times. No antigen is known for it. Breast cancer patients provided tissue from their axillary draining lymph nodes. The chain combines TRBV5-1 with TRBJ2-3; D is possibly TRBD1 (5 bases). Sequenced input: axillary lymph node tissue. The sequence derives from a female donor with breast cancer. Some clones in this sample may be carry-over from other donors' samples. CDR3 coding DNA: TGCGCCAGCAGCTTGGCAGGGAAGAGCACAGATACGCAGTATTTT. Protein: CASSLAGKSTDTQYF.